The 27 T cell receptor beta chains reported below all come from one sample, sequenced in a study of blood T cell repertoires in COVID-19. Only in-frame clones appear in the TCRdb table, and some are missing; sequencing was by immunoSEQ multiplex PCR. The sample includes fewer than 90,000 clones, around four fifths of them seen just once. The sequenced material came from peripheral blood. The receptor set was obtained from a human donor in a cohort sampled during active COVID-19.

The chain uses TRBV10-2 and TRBJ1-4; perhaps TRBD1 as D (6 bases). The CDR3 sequence is 15 residues long. The V and J ends lost 5 bases and 4 bases respectively, with 14 bases between them. Germline-derived CDR1 and CDR2 are WSHSY and SAAADI. In nucleotides, the CDR3 is TGCGCCAGCAGTTCCGGGACACAGAATAATGAAAAACTGTTTTTT. This sequence encodes CASSSGTQNNEKLFF.

This clone has just a few counts. The chain links TRBV28 to TRBJ2-7; 9 nucleotides match TRBD1. The V gene's germline CDR1 is MDHEN and CDR2 SYDVKM. The CDR3 is 13 amino acids. With V trimmed by 5 bases and J by 9 bases, 8 bases remained unmatched. The DNA of the CDR3 is TGTGCCAGCAGTACCGGGACAGGGAGGTGGCAGTACTTC. Residues: CASSTGTGRWQYF.

The chain recombines TRBV5-1 with TRBJ2-5; 7 bases map to TRBD1. The trim removed 0 bases at V and 4 bases at J, leaving 6 bases unmatched. Germline lookup yields CDR1 SGHRS and CDR2 YFSETQ. CDR3 length: 15 residues. CDR3 in amino acids: CASSLDRGRGETQYF. In DNA form, the CDR3 reads TGCGCCAGCAGCTTGGACAGGGGAAGGGGAGAGACCCAGTACTTC. Using reference TRBV5-1 and TRBJ2-5 for the parts outside the CDR3, the full variable domain is KAGVTQTPRYLIKTRGQQVTLSCSPISGHRSVSWYQQTPGQGLQFLFEYFSETQRNKGNFPGRFSGRQFSNSRSEMNVSTLELGDSALYLCASSLDRGRGETQYFGPGTRLLVL.

The chain uses TRBV27 and TRBJ2-7; 10 bases line up with TRBD1. Per germline, CDR1 MNHEY and CDR2 SMNVEV (reference sequence). Trimming removed 3 bases from V and 7 bases from J; junction bases left unmatched: 15. The CDR3 length is 17 residues. Here the CDR3 DNA reads TGTGCCAGCAGTTTGAGTGGACAGGGGGTAAGGGAGCGGGAGCAGTACTTC. It specifies CASSLSGQGVREREQYF.

This sequence joins TRBV21-1 and TRBJ2-7; TRBD2 reflects the table's D call only, with no check against the DNA. TRBV21-1 is a pseudogene locus. The CDR3 spans 18 residues. The chain's CDR3 is CASSKIGFSATPDYEQYF. CDR3 coding DNA: TGTGCCAGCAGCAAAATTGGTTTTTCGGCGACTCCGGACTACGAGCAGTACTTC.

This clone has a handful of counts. CDR3 residues: CASFGAGTGGPETQYF. The CDR3 nucleotides are TGTGCCAGCTTTGGAGCCGGGACAGGGGGCCCAGAGACCCAGTACTTC. The chain carries TRBV7-8 and TRBJ2-5, with 12 bases fitting TRBD1. The CDR3 is 16 residues long. Germline V gene lookup returns CDR1 SGHVS and CDR2 FQNEAQ. V dropped 8 bases and J dropped 4; count of bases not matched to a gene: 11.

This chain connects TRBV7-2 to TRBJ2-7; D might be TRBD2 (6 bases). Between the trimmed V and J ends, which lost 5 bases and 3 bases, there was a span of 11 bases. Germline loops: CDR1 SGHTA, CDR2 FQGNSA. The CDR3 is made up of 13 amino acids. The CDR3 protein is CASSRDSYYEQYF. DNA for the CDR3: TGTGCCAGCAGCAGGGACTCCTACTACGAGCAGTACTTC.

The rearrangement links TRBV2 to TRBJ2-3; weak D call: TRBD2 (7 bases). Germline V gene lookup returns CDR1 SNHLY and CDR2 FYNNEI. The V gene lost 7 bases and the J gene lost 6 bases, with 17 bases spanning the gap. This CDR3 comprises 14 residues. This chain's CDR3 is CASIEGVGGDTQYF. CDR3 DNA: TGTGCCAGCATAGAGGGGGTGGGAGGGGATACGCAGTATTTT.

V and J are TRBV15 and TRBJ1-2, with a weak D call TRBD1 (6 bases). Trimming pared 0 bases from V and 8 bases from J, leaving 13 bases between. CDR3 length: 14 amino acids. Germline V gives CDR1 LNHNV, CDR2 YYDKDF (reference sequence). The CDR3 sequence is CATSRDGGAVGYTF. CDR3 sequence (DNA): TGTGCCACCAGCAGAGACGGGGGGGCTGTCGGCTACACCTTC.

The chain has TRBV20-1 and TRBJ2-2; the match to TRBD1 covers 7 bases. The trim removed 3 bases at V and 4 bases at J, leaving 5 bases unmatched. There are 14 residues in the CDR3. Germline CDR1 and CDR2: DFQATT and SNEGSKA (reference sequence). CDR3 bases: TGCAGTGCTAGTCGTCCAGGGGGCACCGGGGAGCTGTTTTTT. Protein sequence: CSASRPGGTGELFF.

This rearrangement joins TRBV7-2 to TRBJ2-3; 7 bases are a match to TRBD2. V was pared by 3 bases and J by 0 bases, with 6 bases of the junction left unmatched. Germline assignment: CDR1 SGHTA and CDR2 FQGNSA. This CDR3 region has 16 residues. The CDR3, as DNA: TGTGCCAGCAGCTTCCCTAGCGGCCCTAGCACAGATACGCAGTATTTT. Translation: CASSFPSGPSTDTQYF.

This clone was seen only once. The V gene is TRBV6-5, the J gene TRBJ2-7, with 8 bases fitting TRBD2. The V segment lost 4 bases and the J segment 2 bases; nucleotides outside the gene matches: 7. This CDR3 comprises 15 residues. Per germline, CDR1 MNHEY and CDR2 SVGAGI. The CDR3 protein is CASSLRERGPYEQYF. In DNA, the CDR3 is TGTGCCAGCAGTTTACGCGAGCGGGGGCCCTACGAGCAGTACTTC.

The V and J genes are TRBV7-8 and TRBJ1-5, with TRBD1 as a possible D gene (6 bases). V was shortened by 5 bases and J by 4 bases, with 15 bases between the two germline ends. Germline V CDR1 and CDR2: SGHVS, FQNEAQ. CDR3 length: 15 amino acids. The CDR3: CASSERTARNQPQHF. CDR3 DNA: TGTGCCAGCAGCGAGAGGACAGCCCGGAATCAGCCCCAGCATTTT.

The chain is built from TRBV11-2 and TRBJ1-3; D unresolved. The germline V gene has CDR1 SGHAT and CDR2 FQNNGV. V shed 6 bases and J shed 2 bases, with 11 bases lying between them. The CDR3 runs 14 residues. The CDR3 spells CASRSSGTGNTIYF. The CDR3 nucleotides read TGTGCCAGCAGATCCTCCGGGACTGGAAACACCATATATTTT.

Comment on this clone: One end of the junction varies from germline; a read error may be responsible. The rearrangement links TRBV7-7 to TRBJ1-4, with 12 bases fitting TRBD1. The germline V gene has CDR1 SSHAT and CDR2 FNYEAQ (reference sequence). The CDR3 covers 14 residues. The CDR3 region is CASSPGTGGEKLFF. DNA of the CDR3: TGTGCTAGCAGCCCCGGGACAGGGGGCGAAAAACTGTTTTTT.

This chain uses TRBV5-6 with TRBJ2-1; weak D call: TRBD1 (7 bases). Trimming cost V 4 bases and J 5 bases, with 16 bases left between them. Germline-derived CDR1 and CDR2 are SGHDT and YYEEEE. The CDR3 spans 15 residues. In DNA, the CDR3 is TGTGCCAGCAGCCGACAGGGAGGCCCCCACAATGAGCAGTTCTTC. Amino acid sequence: CASSRQGGPHNEQFF.

The V call is TRBV19, the J call TRBJ2-7; D may be TRBD2 (5 bases). Per germline, CDR1 LNHDA and CDR2 SQIVND (reference sequence). Between the trimmed V and J ends, which lost 8 bases and 3 bases, there was a span of 26 bases. The CDR3 spans 17 residues. The CDR3 nucleotides read TGTGCCAGTGGAAATCCGGTGGGGAGCGCGAGTGGCTACGAGCAGTACTTC. This gives the protein CASGNPVGSASGYEQYF.

The genes are TRBV28 and TRBJ2-7, with a weak D call TRBD1 (5 bases). This CDR3 is built from 14 residues. CDR1 is MDHEN and CDR2 is SYDVKM in the germline V gene. The V end lost 7 bases, the J end lost 1 base, and 14 bases lay between the germline ends. As DNA, the CDR3 is TGTGCCAGCATCGGTAGGACATCATCCTACGAGCAGTACTTC. Translating gives CASIGRTSSYEQYF.

The chain recombines TRBV6-4 with TRBJ1-2; 12 bases are shared with TRBD1. Germline CDR1 is MRHNA and CDR2 is SNTAGT. CDR3 length: 16 residues. V shed 7 bases, J shed 7 bases, and the junction held 13 bases outside the gene matches. The CDR3 DNA reads as TGTGCCAGCACCCCCCTTCCGGGACAGGGGGCATTTGGCTACACCTTC. This gives the protein CASTPLPGQGAFGYTF.

The chain couples TRBV6-5 to TRBJ2-1; TRBD2 agrees at 7 bases. J lost 4 bases, V lost 5 bases, and 2 bases had no gene match. From germline, CDR1 is MNHEY and CDR2 SVGAGI. The CDR3 totals 13 residues. CDR3 in amino acids: CASSRGGYNEQFF. The CDR3 coding sequence is TGTGCCAGCAGTCGGGGAGGGTACAATGAGCAGTTCTTC.

This chain links TRBV4-1 with TRBJ1-1; the D gene is possibly TRBD1 (6 bases). V shed 6 bases and J shed 4 bases, with 12 bases lying between them. CDR1 is MGHRA, CDR2 YSYEKL, per germline. CDR3 size: 13 residues. CDR3 sequence reads: CASSQGSLTEAFF. CDR3 sequence (DNA): TGCGCCAGCAGTCAGGGGTCACTCACTGAAGCTTTCTTT.

V is TRBV7-9 and J is TRBJ1-1; a weak D match, TRBD1 (6 bases). The CDR3 length is 16 residues. Germline CDR1 reads SEHNR; CDR2 reads FQNEAQ (reference sequence). V lost 2 bases, J lost 1 base, and 14 bases lay in between. The CDR3 coding sequence is TGTGCCAGCAGCTTATTCAGGGGTTTCCCGAACACTGAAGCTTTCTTT. Residues: CASSLFRGFPNTEAFF.

The genes are TRBV28 and TRBJ1-4, with TRBD1 matching over 8 bases. J lost 6 bases, V lost 5 bases, and 8 bases had no gene match. This CDR3 has 15 amino acids. The germline gives CDR1 MDHEN, CDR2 SYDVKM. In nucleotides, the CDR3 is TGTGCCAGCAGTACAAACAGGGGGTGGGATGAAAAACTGTTTTTT. It encodes CASSTNRGWDEKLFF.

This clone was seen once. The CDR3 nucleotides are TGTGCCAGCAGCGACGGGACTAGCTTTTACAATGAGCAGTTCTTC. Its protein is CASSDGTSFYNEQFF. V is TRBV9 and J is TRBJ2-1; TRBD2 aligns across 9 bases. J was trimmed by 4 bases and V by 3 bases; bases with no gene match: 5. Germline-derived CDR1 and CDR2 are SGDLS and YYNGEE. The CDR3 is 15 residues long.

A word on this clone: Other DNA sequences of this sample code for an identical CDR3. The chain uses TRBV18 and TRBJ1-5; TRBD1 might be the D (6 bases). The CDR3 is 13 residues long. Germline CDR1 reads KGHSH; CDR2 reads LQKENI. V lost 6 bases to trimming and J lost 3 bases, with 9 bases between them. CDR3 loop: CASSRDTNQPQHF. In DNA form, the CDR3 reads TGTGCCAGCTCCCGGGACACCAATCAGCCCCAGCATTTT. The complete variable domain, with remaining parts taken from reference TRBV18 and TRBJ1-5, reads NAGVMQNPRHLVRRRGQEARLRCSPMKGHSHVYWYRQLPEEGLKFMVYLQKENIIDESGMPKERFSAEFPKEGPSILRIQQVVRGDSAAYFCASSRDTNQPQHFGDGTRLSIL.

This chain's CDR3 is CASSPGGSPNTEAFF. CDR3 sequence (DNA): TGTGCCAGCAGCCCAGGGGGCAGTCCGAACACTGAAGCTTTCTTT. The chain has TRBV11-3 and TRBJ1-1; 8 positions agree with TRBD1. Looked up from germline, CDR1 is SGHNT and CDR2 is YENEEA. This CDR3 has 15 amino acids. The V segment lost 5 bases and the J segment 1 base; nucleotides outside the gene matches: 6.

The chain carries TRBV11-2 and TRBJ2-2, with TRBD2 matching 14 bases. Germline CDR1 SGHAT, CDR2 FQNNGV. This CDR3 is 17 amino acids long. J gave up 0 bases and V 4 bases, and 1 base lay outside the gene matches. This chain's CDR3 is CASSSTSGGANTGELFF. The CDR3 DNA is TGTGCCAGCAGCTCGACTAGCGGGGGGGCGAACACCGGGGAGCTGTTTTTT.